The 14 T cell receptor beta chains below come from one sample, sequenced in a study of CD8+ T cells in alopecia areata. Those with alopecia areata gave lesional scalp punch biopsies and peripheral blood. As the sequencing template, cDNA was produced by extracting RNA and reverse transcribing it. Clones were read by immunoSEQ multiplex PCR, and TCRdb kept only the in-frame ones, dropping some. The repertoire holds 10,000 to 15,000 clones, with roughly three fifths as singletons. The specimen was skin. All receptors derive from a human donor with alopecia areata.

The gene calls are TRBV18 and TRBJ2-7, with 10 nucleotides matching TRBD2. Germline CDR1 KGHSH, CDR2 LQKENI. The junction had 11 bases not matched to a gene; V was cut back by 6 bases and J by 6 bases. The CDR3 totals 15 residues. The CDR3 DNA follows: TGTGCCAGCTCGTACTTACTAGCGGGGTTCCTCGAGCAGTACTTC. Translated: CASSYLLAGFLEQYF.

By sample share, this clone is medium-sized. The chain combines TRBV28 with TRBJ2-3; D uncertain. Germline CDR1 reads MDHEN; CDR2 reads SYDVKM. V lost 5 bases and J 4 bases, leaving 13 bases between the germline ends. The CDR3 has 14 residues. The CDR3 region is CASSKSRVADTQYF. CDR3 sequence (DNA): TGTGCCAGCAGTAAGAGCCGGGTGGCAGATACGCAGTATTTT.

The rearrangement links TRBV7-2 to TRBJ1-2, with no clear D. This CDR3 comprises 16 residues. CDR1 SGHTA and CDR2 FQGNSA come from the germline V gene. Trimming shortened V by 3 bases and J by 8 bases, and 22 bases separated the two germline ends. The CDR3 sequence: CASSFLTGSSWWGYTF. In DNA, the CDR3 is TGTGCCAGCAGCTTTTTAACCGGTTCCTCATGGTGGGGCTACACCTTC. Full variable domain (outside the CDR3, taken from reference TRBV7-2 and TRBJ1-2): GAGVSQSPSNKVTEKGKDVELRCDPISGHTALYWYRQSLGQGLEFLIYFQGNSAPDKSGLPSDRFSAERTGGSVSTLTIQRTQQEDSAVYLCASSFLTGSSWWGYTFGSGTRLTVV.

As DNA, the CDR3 is TGTGCCAGCCTCGGACAGCCCAATCAGCCCCAGCATTTT. This codes for CASLGQPNQPQHF. The chain is built from TRBV2 and TRBJ1-5, with a weak D call TRBD1 (6 bases). The CDR3 is 13 amino acids. The germline CDR1 and CDR2 sequences are SNHLY and FYNNEI. The V gene lost 8 bases and the J gene lost 3 bases, with 11 bases spanning the gap.

There are a few counts of this clone. The chain couples TRBV4-1 to TRBJ2-1, with no clear D. Germline V gives CDR1 MGHRA, CDR2 YSYEKL. Trimming left V 0 bases short and J 7 bases short, with 13 bases between. This CDR3 has 15 residues. The CDR3 nucleotides read TGCGCCAGCAGCCAAGATACAGCCCCTAGGAATGAGCAGTTCTTC. It yields the protein CASSQDTAPRNEQFF.

The chain recombines TRBV29-1 with TRBJ2-1; no clear D. Trimming stripped 6 bases from V and 2 bases from J, with 14 bases between. Per germline, CDR1 SQVTM and CDR2 ANQGSEA. The CDR3 covers 14 residues. CDR3 region: CSVSVGITYNEQFF. The CDR3 DNA reads as TGCAGCGTATCCGTGGGGATAACCTACAATGAGCAGTTCTTC.

This chain uses TRBV6-6 with TRBJ2-1, with a tentative D call TRBD1 (5 bases). The CDR3 runs 12 residues. CDR1 and CDR2 (germline): MNHNY, SVGAGI (reference sequence). V was trimmed by 6 bases and J by 7 bases, leaving 10 bases between them. The CDR3 sequence: CASSSDSNEQFF. The CDR3 DNA is TGTGCCAGCAGCAGCGACAGTAATGAGCAGTTCTTC.

This clone was seen a single time. The sample carries other DNA sequences with the same CDR3. This chain uses TRBV28 with TRBJ2-2; TRBD2 agrees at 10 bases. This CDR3 is 17 amino acids long. The V segment lost 3 bases and the J segment 6 bases; nucleotides outside the gene matches: 10. From germline, CDR1 is MDHEN and CDR2 SYDVKM. The CDR3 DNA follows: TGTGCCAGCAGTTTTCGGCTAGCGGGAGTTTTGGCCGGGGAGCTGTTTTTT. Protein sequence: CASSFRLAGVLAGELFF.

This clone has more than one count but fewer than ten. The chain is built from TRBV2 and TRBJ2-1; the D is unclear. V shed 8 bases and J shed 5 bases, with 13 bases lying between them. The CDR3 totals 13 residues. CDR1 is SNHLY, CDR2 FYNNEI, per germline. CDR3: CASSQRPNNEQFF. In DNA form, the CDR3 reads TGTGCCAGCTCCCAGCGTCCAAACAATGAGCAGTTCTTC.

This clone was counted once. The chain links TRBV7-9 to TRBJ2-7; D remains ambiguous. V gave up 1 base and J gave up 0 bases, with 7 bases separating them. The germline CDR1 and CDR2 sequences are SEHNR and FQNEAQ (reference sequence). The CDR3 runs to 14 residues. CDR3 loop: CASSLGAFSYEQYF. The CDR3 coding sequence is TGTGCCAGCAGCTTAGGTGCTTTCTCCTACGAGCAGTACTTC.

This clone was seen a handful of times. Other DNA sequences from this sample encode an identical CDR3 as well. The gene calls are TRBV29-1 and TRBJ1-5; 8 nucleotides match TRBD1. The CDR3 totals 14 residues. Germline CDR1 and CDR2: SQVTM and ANQGSEA. The V and J ends lost 6 bases and 1 base, in that order; junction bases with no gene match: 5. The CDR3 reads CSVGDRLSNQPQHF. CDR3 coding DNA: TGCAGCGTCGGGGACAGGTTGAGCAATCAGCCCCAGCATTTT.

This clone was seen only a few times. The same CDR3 is also encoded by other DNA sequences in this sample. J is TRBJ1-1 and V is TRBV6-6; D is uncertain. Looked up from germline, CDR1 is MNHNY and CDR2 is SVGAGI (reference sequence). The germline V and J ends were trimmed by 0 bases and 8 bases, with 7 bases remaining between them. The CDR3 is 12 residues long. The CDR3 sequence is CASSYSGGEAFF. The CDR3 coding sequence is TGTGCCAGCAGTTACTCCGGCGGGGAAGCTTTCTTT.

The chain combines TRBV19 with TRBJ2-1; TRBD2 agrees at 11 bases. The J segment lost 8 bases and the V segment lost 5 bases, leaving 8 bases of the junction unmatched. The germline V gene has CDR1 LNHDA and CDR2 SQIVND (reference sequence). The CDR3 is 15 amino acids. Here the CDR3 reads CASSAGLAARDEQFF. The CDR3 bases are TGTGCCAGTAGTGCGGGACTAGCGGCTCGGGATGAGCAGTTCTTC.

The CDR3 coding sequence is TGTGCCAGCAGCACTAGCGAGACCCAGTACTTC. Translated, it gives CASSTSETQYF. The chain is built from TRBV7-1 and TRBJ2-5, with a possible D match to TRBD2 (6 bases). TRBV7-1 counts as an open reading frame of uncertain function. The CDR3 covers 11 residues. V lost 5 bases and J 5 bases, leaving 6 bases between the germline ends.